Listed below are T cell receptor beta chains from one sample, sequenced in a study of technical replicates of blood from several donors. The table came from immunoSEQ multiplex PCR; TCRdb's copy has only in-frame clones and leaves some out. The sample lists about 73,000 clones; roughly 93% were seen once. Sequencing input: T cells isolated from PBMCs. These receptors all stem from a human donor in good health. Both conserved end residues are part of each CDR3. The order of the fields is J gene, clone size, D gene, CDR3 length, V gene, CDR3 protein, CDR3 DNA. A D gene is named only where the DNA matches it firmly. Clone size is given for some rows only: seen once, a few or many times, or a class if the clone is expanded.

>TRBJ2-1|-|-|13|TRBV7-6
CASSFGLRHEQFF
TGTGCCAGCAGCTTTGGACTTCGCCATGAGCAGTTCTTC
>TRBJ2-7|-|TRBD2|14|TRBV25-1
CASSDGRTHYEQYF
TGTGCCAGCAGCGACGGGAGGACCCACTACGAGCAGTACTTC
>TRBJ1-4|once|-|18|TRBV4-1
CASRRLFKGQAGGEKLFF
TGCGCCAGCAGGCGCTTATTTAAGGGACAAGCGGGAGGTGAAAAACTGTTTTTT
>TRBJ1-1|-|-|16|TRBV7-9
CASSITGRQQNTEAFF
TGTGCCAGCAGCATCACAGGGAGACAGCAGAACACTGAAGCTTTCTTT
>TRBJ2-5|-|TRBD2|16|TRBV4-2
CASSQESFRGVETQYF
TGTGCCAGCAGCCAAGAAAGTTTCCGGGGGGTAGAGACCCAGTACTTC
>TRBJ2-3|-|TRBD2|19|TRBV30
CAWSVVPIGRGGVTDTQYF
TGTGCCTGGAGTGTTGTCCCCATCGGGCGGGGGGGCGTCACAGATACGCAGTATTTT
>TRBJ2-1|-|TRBD2|15|TRBV6-1
CASSVSGTSGNEQFF
TGTGCCAGCAGTGTATCCGGGACTAGCGGGAATGAGCAGTTCTTC
>TRBJ2-1|-|-|14|TRBV5-1
CASSLPGMYNEQFF
TGCGCCAGCAGCTTGCCAGGGATGTACAATGAGCAGTTCTTC
>TRBJ1-4|-|TRBD1|13|TRBV18
CASSPGTGEKLFF
TGTGCCAGCTCACCTGGGACAGGCGAAAAACTGTTTTTT
>TRBJ1-5|-|-|15|TRBV28
CASSLLRSRNQPQHF
TGTGCCAGCAGTTTACTAAGGAGTCGGAATCAGCCCCAGCATTTT
>TRBJ2-3|-|-|11|TRBV28
CASSSRDTQYF
TGTGCCAGCAGTTCCCGGGATACGCAGTATTTT
>TRBJ1-2|-|TRBD1|13|TRBV18
CASSPLTGDGYTF
TGTGCCAGCTCACCACTGACAGGGGACGGCTACACCTTC
>TRBJ2-7|-|-|14|TRBV19
CASSLRDSSNEQYF
TGTGCCAGTAGTCTCCGGGACTCCTCTAACGAGCAGTACTTC
>TRBJ2-3|-|TRBD2|16|TRBV19
CASSGLAGFVTDTQYF
TGTGCCAGTAGTGGACTAGCGGGCTTCGTAACAGATACGCAGTATTTT
>TRBJ1-5|-|-|16|TRBV5-5
CASSLIGTGIGQPQHF
TGTGCCAGCAGCTTAATCGGGACTGGCATAGGTCAGCCCCAGCATTTT
>TRBJ1-4|-|-|13|TRBV27
CASGSGANEKLFF
TGTGCCAGCGGGTCAGGGGCTAATGAAAAACTGTTTTTT
>TRBJ1-5|-|-|16|TRBV19
CASSILTGYSNQPQHF
TGTGCCAGTAGTATCCTAACAGGGTATAGCAATCAGCCCCAGCATTTT
>TRBJ2-5|few|-|15|TRBV11-2
CASSSRRTIQETQYF
TGTGCCAGCAGCTCCAGGAGGACGATTCAAGAGACCCAGTACTTC
>TRBJ1-4|-|-|15|TRBV10-3
CAISDPETDNEKLFF
TGTGCCATCAGTGATCCGGAGACGGATAATGAAAAACTGTTTTTT
>TRBJ1-1|-|-|13|TRBV5-8
CASSHGSNTEAFF
TGTGCCAGCAGCCACGGTTCAAACACTGAAGCTTTCTTT
>TRBJ1-5|-|TRBD1|15|TRBV7-8
CASSRGQSNNQPQHF
TGTGCCAGCAGCAGGGGACAGTCCAACAATCAGCCCCAGCATTTT
>TRBJ1-1|-|-|15|TRBV30
CAGSGGSGATTEAFF
TGTGCCGGCTCTGGGGGATCAGGGGCGACCACTGAAGCTTTCTTT
>TRBJ2-5|-|-|12|TRBV6-6
CASSPVEETQYF
TGTGCCAGCAGTCCGGTAGAGGAGACCCAGTACTTC
>TRBJ1-1|-|-|15|TRBV4-1
CASSQVQSLILEAFF
TGCGCCAGCAGCCAGGTACAGAGTTTGATCCTGGAAGCTTTCTTT
>TRBJ2-1|-|TRBD2|14|TRBV4-1
CASKRGGAYNEQFF
TGCGCCAGCAAGCGCGGGGGGGCCTACAATGAGCAGTTCTTC
>TRBJ1-1|-|-|12|TRBV11-2
CASSSGSSEAFF
TGTGCCAGCAGTTCAGGGTCTTCTGAAGCTTTCTTT
>TRBJ2-2|-|-|12|TRBV28
CASTGFTGELFF
TGTGCCAGCACAGGGTTCACCGGGGAGCTGTTTTTT
>TRBJ2-5|-|-|16|TRBV11-2
CASSTSLSRNQETQYF
TGTGCCAGCAGCACGTCCCTTTCCAGGAATCAAGAGACCCAGTACTTC
>TRBJ2-2|-|TRBD2|17|TRBV4-1
CASSPGLAGLNTGELFF
TGCGCCAGCAGCCCGGGACTAGCGGGGTTAAACACCGGGGAGCTGTTTTTT
>TRBJ2-7|-|TRBD1|14|TRBV5-1
CASSPGQGAYEQYF
TGCGCCAGCAGCCCCGGGCAGGGGGCGTACGAGCAGTACTTC
>TRBJ1-5|once|-|13|TRBV5-1
CASSFRGGQPQHF
TGCGCCAGCAGCTTCCGGGGAGGTCAGCCCCAGCATTTT
>TRBJ2-7|-|-|14|TRBV14
CASSLTAMAGTKDF
TGTGCCAGCAGCCTAACCGCAATGGCTGGGACAAAGGACTTC
>TRBJ2-7|few|-|10|TRBV10-2
CASRAGEQYF
TGCGCCAGCAGGGCGGGGGAGCAGTACTTC
>TRBJ2-7|-|TRBD1|13|TRBV30
CAWGRDSPYEQYF
TGTGCCTGGGGACGGGACAGCCCCTACGAGCAGTACTTC
>TRBJ1-5|-|TRBD1|16|TRBV2
CASRMTGGRINQPQHF
TGTGCCAGCAGAATGACAGGGGGCAGGATAAATCAGCCCCAGCATTTT
>TRBJ1-5|-|-|12|TRBV6-6
CASGEGDQPQHF
TGTGCCAGCGGGGAGGGGGATCAGCCCCAGCATTTT
>TRBJ1-1|few|-|12|TRBV29-1
CSVQGMNTEAFF
TGCAGCGTGCAGGGCATGAACACTGAAGCTTTCTTT
>TRBJ2-7|-|-|14|TRBV7-2
CASSPGLSIYEQYF
TGTGCCAGCAGCCCCGGACTATCCATCTACGAGCAGTACTTC
>TRBJ2-5|-|-|13|TRBV4-1
CASSQNSQETQYF
TGCGCCAGCAGCCAAAACAGCCAAGAGACCCAGTACTTC
>TRBJ1-3|-|-|16|TRBV9
CASSVAPGEWGNTIYF
TGTGCCAGCAGCGTAGCCCCTGGGGAGTGGGGAAACACCATATATTTT
>TRBJ1-4|-|TRBD1|15|TRBV29-1
CSVEDRTGDNEKLFF
TGCAGCGTTGAAGACCGGACAGGGGACAATGAAAAACTGTTTTTT
>TRBJ1-1|-|-|12|TRBV6-6
CASSSTDPEAFF
TGTGCCAGCAGCTCCACAGACCCTGAAGCTTTCTTT
>TRBJ1-2|-|TRBD1|13|TRBV5-1
CASSSSQGGGYTF
TGCGCCAGCAGCTCCTCCCAAGGGGGCGGCTACACCTTC
>TRBJ1-5|-|-|14|TRBV6-5
CASSFIQGGQPQHF
TGTGCCAGCAGTTTTATTCAGGGCGGACAGCCCCAGCATTTT
>TRBJ2-7|-|-|14|TRBV6-6
CASSQSWVGVEQYF
TGTGCCAGCAGTCAGTCGTGGGTCGGGGTCGAGCAGTACTTC
>TRBJ2-5|once|-|14|TRBV5-4
CASSLDQGQETQYF
TGTGCCAGCAGCTTGGATCAGGGTCAAGAGACCCAGTACTTC
>TRBJ2-1|-|TRBD2|15|TRBV6-6
CASTPRTSGSDEQFF
TGTGCCAGCACCCCCCGGACTAGCGGGAGTGATGAGCAGTTCTTC
>TRBJ2-7|-|TRBD2|16|TRBV7-8
CASSFQIAGPSYEQYF
TGTGCCAGCAGCTTCCAGATAGCGGGGCCCTCCTACGAGCAGTACTTC